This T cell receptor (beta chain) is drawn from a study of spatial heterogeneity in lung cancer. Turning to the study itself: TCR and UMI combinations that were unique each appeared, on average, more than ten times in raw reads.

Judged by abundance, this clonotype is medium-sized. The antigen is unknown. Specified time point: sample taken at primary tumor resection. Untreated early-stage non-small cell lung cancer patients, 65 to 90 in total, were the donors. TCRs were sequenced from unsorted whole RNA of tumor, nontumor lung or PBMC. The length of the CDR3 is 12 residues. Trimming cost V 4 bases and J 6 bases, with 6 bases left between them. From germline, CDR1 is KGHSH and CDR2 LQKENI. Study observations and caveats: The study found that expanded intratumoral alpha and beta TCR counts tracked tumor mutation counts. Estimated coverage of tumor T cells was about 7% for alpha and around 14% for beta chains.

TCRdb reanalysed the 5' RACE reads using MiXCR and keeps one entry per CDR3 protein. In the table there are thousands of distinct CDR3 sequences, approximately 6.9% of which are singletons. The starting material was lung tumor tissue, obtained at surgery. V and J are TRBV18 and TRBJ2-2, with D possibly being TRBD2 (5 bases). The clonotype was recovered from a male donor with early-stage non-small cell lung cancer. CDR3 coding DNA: TGTGCCAGCTCACTCGGGGCCGGGGAGCTGTTTTTT. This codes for CASSLGAGELFF.